This T cell receptor beta chain was sequenced for a study of control samples from healthy donors and cancer patients. CDR1 is SGHTA and CDR2 is FQGTGA in the germline V gene. The trim removed 5 bases at V and 3 bases at J, leaving 6 bases unmatched. The length of the CDR3 is 15 residues. Generated by immunoSEQ multiplex PCR, the TCRdb table keeps only in-frame clones and is missing some. The sample holds roughly 450,000 clones, 75% to 95% seen once. This TCR came from a man aged 40-55 years with head and neck cancer. The rearrangement links TRBV7-3 to TRBJ2-1; TRBD2 agrees at 8 bases. Specimen: PBMCs. The CDR3 region has the DNA TGTGCCAGCAGCCCGAGCGGGAGCGACTACAATGAGCAGTTCTTC. As protein: CASSPSGSDYNEQFF.